This T cell receptor (beta chain) was profiled in a study of T cell responses to AZD1222 COVID-19 vaccine. This clone has a single count. The antigen remains undetermined. Trimming took off 1 base at V and 6 bases at J, with 16 bases between the two ends. This CDR3 spans 16 amino acids. In germline, CDR1 is SGHNT, CDR2 YENEEA. The protocol was immunoSEQ multiplex PCR, while the TCRdb copy is restricted to in-frame clones and leaves out a portion. The profile shows nearly 110,000 clones, around 91% of them singletons. Study-level results: Nearly half of spike-specific TCRs reportedly target unmutated variant regions. The study identified only a handful of AZD1222 recipients as seropositive at baseline. It should be noted that donors were predominantly white British and more often female, and clonal diversity was possibly underestimated.

The sample in question was peripheral blood, obtained on day 0 of AZD1222 vaccination. This sequence was found in an adult in good health. The chain carries TRBV11-3 and TRBJ2-1; D is unresolved. The CDR3 reads CASSLGRADYSNEQFF. CDR3 DNA: TGTGCCAGCAGCTTAGGTCGTGCGGATTATTCCAATGAGCAGTTCTTC.